The TCR beta chain under discussion was sequenced for a study of shared T cell receptors in the human thymus. Looked up from germline, CDR1 is SGHVT and CDR2 is SQSDAQ. This CDR3 comprises 15 residues. The J segment lost 1 base and the V segment lost 1 base, leaving 2 bases of the junction unmatched. Measured with immunoSEQ multiplex PCR; TCRdb has only the in-frame clones, and not every one. Of some 640,000 clones in the sample, about 87% were seen once. The data were also submitted as part of a second study, on human thymus T cells. Turning to that study: Corrective cardiac operations yielded the resected thymus tissue. Thymic and blood repertoires seemed to favor certain V and J genes.

The TCR originated in a boy under two years old with a congenital heart defect. V gene TRBV7-4 combines with J gene TRBJ2-5; 8 bases match TRBD2. The material sequenced was thymocytes. Written as DNA, the CDR3 is TGTGCCAGCAGCTTAGGTCTAGCGGGCCAAGAGACCCAGTACTTC. Protein sequence: CASSLGLAGQETQYF. The whole variable domain, filled in from reference TRBV7-4 and TRBJ2-5, reads GAGVSQSPRYKVAKRGRDVALRCDSISGHVTLYWYRQTLGQGSEVLTYSQSDAQRDKSGRPSGRFSAERPERSVSTLKIQRTEQGDSAVYLCASSLGLAGQETQYFGPGTRLLVL.